The 16 T cell receptor beta chains reported below all come from one sample, sequenced in a study of beta chain features in type 1 diabetes. Reverse transcription of all isolated RNA meant that expressed TCRB transcripts were sequenced. Clones were sequenced by immunoSEQ multiplex PCR, and TCRdb holds only the in-frame ones, with some missing. This repertoire shows under 900,000 clones, around a sixth found once; its top ten account for 0.02% to 0.03%. Material for sequencing was naive CD4+ T cells from blood. These receptor sequences come from a woman aged 18 to 35 in good health.

In its sample, this clone was seen a few times. The chain has TRBV7-2 and TRBJ2-5, with 7 bases identical to TRBD2. V lost 3 bases to trimming and J lost 2 bases; unmatched junction nucleotides: 6. Per the germline V gene, CDR1 is SGHTA and CDR2 is FQGNSA. This CDR3 is built from 15 residues. The CDR3 protein is CASSFQRGPQETQYF. The CDR3 DNA is TGTGCCAGCAGCTTTCAGCGGGGACCTCAAGAGACCCAGTACTTC.

The chain has TRBV5-1 and TRBJ2-2, with 7 positions matching TRBD1. With V trimmed by 0 bases and J by 0 bases, 11 bases remained unmatched. The germline V gene encodes CDR1 SGHRS and CDR2 YFSETQ. The CDR3 extends over 19 amino acids. The chain's CDR3 is CASSLVRQGVGANTGELFF. In DNA form, the CDR3 reads TGCGCCAGCAGCTTGGTGCGCCAGGGGGTCGGCGCGAACACCGGGGAGCTGTTTTTT.

V gene TRBV2 combines with J gene TRBJ2-7; possibly TRBD1 for D (6 bases). The germline CDR1 and CDR2 sequences are SNHLY and FYNNEI. This CDR3 spans 13 amino acids. V was clipped by 8 bases and J by 3 bases, with 14 bases between them. In DNA form, the CDR3 reads TGTGCCAGCGAAGGGGGTTCGCACTACGAGCAGTACTTC. Protein: CASEGGSHYEQYF.

V usage is TRBV9 and J usage is TRBJ1-4, with D possibly matching TRBD1 (5 bases). The CDR3 consists of 20 residues. The germline V gene has CDR1 SGDLS and CDR2 YYNGEE. The V end was cut by 4 bases, the J end by 8 bases, with 33 bases between. CDR3 sequence: CASSSPRGRLHSGQSEKLFF. CDR3 nucleotide sequence: TGTGCCAGCAGCTCCCCCCGGGGGAGACTCCACAGTGGCCAATCCGAAAAACTGTTTTTT.

The rearrangement joins TRBV19 to TRBJ2-1; D may be TRBD1 (5 bases). The CDR3 contains 12 residues. Germline loops: CDR1 LNHDA, CDR2 SQIVND (reference sequence). V was trimmed by 5 bases and J by 4 bases, leaving 6 bases between them. Here the CDR3 DNA reads TGTGCCAGTAGTGACAGATACAATGAGCAGTTCTTC. It yields the protein CASSDRYNEQFF.

There are a few counts of this clone. The chain recombines TRBV13 with TRBJ2-7; TRBD2 might be the D (6 bases). With 0 bases removed from V and 7 bases from J, the gap between germline ends came to 7 bases. The CDR3 is 12 amino acids. CDR1 and CDR2 from the germline V gene are PRHDT and FYEKMQ (reference sequence). The CDR3 DNA reads TGTGCCAGCAGCTTAGGGGCGGGGGAGCAGTACTTC. Translating gives CASSLGAGEQYF. Using reference TRBV13 and TRBJ2-7 for the parts outside the CDR3, the full variable domain is AAGVIQSPRHLIKEKRETATLKCYPIPRHDTVYWYQQGPGQDPQFLISFYEKMQSDKGSIPDRFSAQQFSDYHSELNMSSLELGDSALYFCASSLGAGEQYFGPGTRLTVT.

The CDR3 loop is CASSPAGGTYEQYF. The CDR3 bases are TGTGCCAGCAGTCCAGCGGGAGGGACCTACGAGCAGTACTTC. This sequence joins TRBV28 and TRBJ2-7; TRBD2 aligns across 10 bases. V trimming: 5 bases; J trimming: 2 bases; junction bases outside the gene matches: 3. Looked up from germline, CDR1 is MDHEN and CDR2 is SYDVKM. This CDR3 is built from 14 residues.

Only a few counts were recorded for this clone. The chain employs TRBV2 and TRBJ2-2; D may be TRBD1 (6 bases). The CDR3 runs to 13 residues. Germline-derived CDR1 and CDR2 are SNHLY and FYNNEI. V lost 8 bases and J lost 1, with 8 bases in between. The CDR3 DNA follows: TGTGCCAGCCTACAGGGGAACACCGGGGAGCTGTTTTTT. Translation gives CASLQGNTGELFF.

The chain joins TRBV6-5 to TRBJ2-7, with 9 bases lining up with TRBD2. Per the germline V gene, CDR1 is MNHEY and CDR2 is SVGAGI. The CDR3 is 16 amino acids. With 0 bases clipped from V and 3 bases from J, the junction kept 6 bases outside the gene matches. This chain's CDR3 is CASSYSIVAGVYEQYF. The CDR3 bases are TGTGCCAGCAGTTACTCCATCGTAGCGGGAGTCTACGAGCAGTACTTC.

The rearrangement joins TRBV7-9 to TRBJ2-1; the D is unclear. CDR3 size: 14 residues. From germline, CDR1 is SEHNR and CDR2 FQNEAQ (reference sequence). V was shortened by 5 bases and J by 5 bases, with 13 bases between the two germline ends. CDR3 loop: CASSPQGPNNEQFF. CDR3 coding DNA: TGTGCCAGCAGCCCACAAGGCCCGAACAATGAGCAGTTCTTC.

The rearrangement joins TRBV28 to TRBJ1-5; no clear D gene. This CDR3 has 12 residues. Trimming cost V 10 bases and J 4 bases, with 11 bases left between them. Looked up from germline, CDR1 is MDHEN and CDR2 is SYDVKM. CDR3 sequence (DNA): TGTGCCACCTCCATGGGGAATCAGCCCCAGCATTTT. It translates to CATSMGNQPQHF.

The chain joins TRBV5-1 to TRBJ2-5, with D hard to call. Trimming removed 4 bases at V and 1 base at J, with 11 bases between. CDR3 length: 14 residues. Per germline, CDR1 SGHRS and CDR2 YFSETQ. CDR3 sequence: CASSVGLLQETQYF. As DNA, the CDR3 is TGCGCCAGCAGCGTGGGGTTACTCCAAGAGACCCAGTACTTC.

The table lists this clone with a few counts. The chain combines TRBV7-2 with TRBJ2-7; 10 bases line up with TRBD1. Trimming took 4 bases from V and 4 from J; bases not matched to a gene: 10. This CDR3 region has 16 residues. Germline CDR1 reads SGHTA; CDR2 reads FQGNSA. As DNA, the CDR3 is TGTGCCAGCAGCTCGGGGCCCCGGGACAGGGGTTACGAGCAGTACTTC. Its protein product is CASSSGPRDRGYEQYF.

Note on this clone: The identical CDR3 is also encoded by other nucleotide sequences in the sample. The rearrangement uses TRBV9 and TRBJ2-3, with 8 positions matching TRBD2. The CDR3 has 15 residues. Germline CDR1 reads SGDLS; CDR2 reads YYNGEE. Trimming cost V 0 bases and J 3 bases; bases outside gene matches: 3. The CDR3 sequence: CASSVGAGVTDTQYF. DNA of the CDR3: TGTGCCAGCAGCGTAGGAGCGGGAGTAACAGATACGCAGTATTTT.

This clone occurred a few times. This chain joins TRBV7-9 and TRBJ2-7, with TRBD2 matching 8 bases. J lost 2 bases, V lost 3 bases, and 3 bases had no gene match. CDR3 size: 14 residues. Germline CDR1 and CDR2: SEHNR and FQNEAQ (reference sequence). CDR3 amino acids: CASSFSAGAYEQYF. The DNA of the CDR3 is TGTGCCAGCAGCTTTTCAGCGGGGGCCTACGAGCAGTACTTC.

This clone was detected only a few times. This chain uses TRBV7-3 with TRBJ2-6, with TRBD1 as a possible D gene (6 bases). Germline V lookup: CDR1 SGHTA, CDR2 FQGTGA. This CDR3 spans 15 amino acids. The V gene lost 4 bases and the J gene lost 0 bases, with 7 bases spanning the gap. CDR3 amino acids: CASSSTGSGANVLTF. The CDR3, as DNA: TGTGCCAGCAGCTCGACAGGCTCTGGGGCCAACGTCCTGACTTTC.